This TCR beta chain is from a study of blood T cell repertoires in COVID-19. Study details: Samples taken during acute and convalescent COVID-19 were collected in the United States, Italy and Spain. Sources were T cells, B-cell-depleted T cells, or PBMCs; the material itself was cDNA or gDNA.

This clone was picked up a small number of times. Authors' data handling: Estimation of nucleated cell counts relied on the amplification of reference gene primers. Sequenced by immunoSEQ multiplex PCR; TCRdb stores in-frame clones only, minus some. V and J calls and clone size are copied from that table; D and trimming were computed from the DNA. Of fewer than 200,000 clones listed, about 83% are singletons. Material: peripheral blood. This receptor was obtained from a man between 35 and 55 years old who had recovered from COVID-19.

The CDR3 region is CASSRSGQGSYEQYF. CDR3 sequence (DNA): TGTGCCAGCAGTCGATCGGGACAGGGTTCCTACGAGCAGTACTTC. The V and J genes are TRBV27 and TRBJ2-7; the match to TRBD1 covers 9 bases. The CDR3 is 15 residues long. CDR1 is MNHEY and CDR2 is SMNVEV in the germline V gene (reference sequence). Trimming at V came to 5 bases and at J to 1 base, leaving 6 bases not matched to a gene.